One and the same sample provided the 2 T cell receptor beta chains below, sequenced in a study of blood T cell repertoires in COVID-19. Measured with immunoSEQ multiplex PCR; TCRdb has only the in-frame clones, and not every one. The profile shows some 240,000 clones, 80% to 85% of them singletons. Sequencing was done on a sample of PBMCs or T cells enriched from blood (not recorded which). These receptor sequences come from a man aged 50 to 60 who had recovered from COVID-19.

V gene TRBV11-2 combines with J gene TRBJ2-1; perhaps TRBD2 as D (6 bases). Trimming stripped 5 bases from V and 4 bases from J, with 15 bases between. This CDR3 is 15 amino acids long. Germline V gene lookup returns CDR1 SGHAT and CDR2 FQNNGV. In DNA form, the CDR3 reads TGTGCCAGCAGCGCCTTCATCCGGGGGTACAATGAGCAGTTCTTC. It specifies CASSAFIRGYNEQFF. Complete variable domain (other parts from reference TRBV11-2 and TRBJ2-1): EAGVAQSPRYKIIEKRQSVAFWCNPISGHATLYWYQQILGQGPKLLIQFQNNGVVDDSQLPKDRFSAERLKGVDSTLKIQPAKLEDSAVYLCASSAFIRGYNEQFFGPGTRLTVL.

This chain uses TRBV27 with TRBJ1-5; maybe TRBD1 (6 bases). Trimming left V 3 bases short and J 2 bases short, with 14 bases between. The germline V gene encodes CDR1 MNHEY and CDR2 SMNVEV (reference sequence). CDR3 length: 16 residues. The CDR3 bases are TGTGCCAGCAGTTTGAGTTTGGGGGCGGGCAATCAGCCCCAGCATTTT. Translating it yields CASSLSLGAGNQPQHF.